The 21 T cell receptor beta chains presented below share a single source sample, sequenced in a study of T cell changes during pregnancy in multiple sclerosis. TCRdb's copy holds only in-frame clones and misses some; the assay was immunoSEQ multiplex PCR. The sample contains about 2,200 clones, 80% of which appear only once. Specimen: CD4+ T cells from PBMCs (not recorded whether the cells were cultured). All receptors come from a female patient with multiple sclerosis, enrolled in a pregnancy study. Some clones in this sample may be carry-over from other donors' samples.

The rearrangement uses TRBV4-1 and TRBJ1-1; D is undetermined. The V and J ends lost 1 base and 4 bases respectively, with 7 bases between them. The germline V gene encodes CDR1 MGHRA and CDR2 YSYEKL. There are 13 residues in the CDR3. CDR3 nucleotide sequence: TGCGCCAGCAGCCAAGGGACTTTCACTGAAGCTTTCTTT. This codes for CASSQGTFTEAFF.

This chain uses TRBV6-6 with TRBJ1-6; tentatively, D is TRBD1 (5 bases). Germline V CDR1 and CDR2: MNHNY, SVGAGI (reference sequence). This CDR3 region has 15 residues. Deletions cut 6 bases from V and 0 bases from J, with 9 bases between. The CDR3 DNA sequence: TGTGCCAGCAGCCTAGACAGCTCCTATAATTCACCCCTCCACTTT. It is translated as CASSLDSSYNSPLHF.

This sequence joins TRBV9 and TRBJ1-1, with unresolved D. The CDR3 contains 14 residues. V was trimmed by 2 bases and J by 4 bases, leaving 12 bases between them. Germline-derived CDR1 and CDR2 are SGDLS and YYNGEE. CDR3 nucleotides: TGTGCCAGCAGCGTCGACTATGAGGGCACTGAAGCTTTCTTT. Protein product: CASSVDYEGTEAFF.

The V gene is TRBV9, the J gene TRBJ1-2, with 11 positions matching TRBD1. Germline V gene sequence: CDR1 SGDLS, CDR2 YYNGEE. The V segment lost 3 bases and the J segment 4 bases; nucleotides outside the gene matches: 5. There are 15 residues in the CDR3. The CDR3 nucleotides are TGTGCCAGCAGCGCCGGGACAGGGGGTACCTATGGCTACACCTTC. This encodes CASSAGTGGTYGYTF.

The J gene is TRBJ2-6, the V gene TRBV13; D ambiguous. CDR3 length equals 18 residues. V was clipped by 6 bases and J by 5 bases, with 23 bases between them. Germline V gene lookup returns CDR1 PRHDT and CDR2 FYEKMQ (reference sequence). The CDR3 spells CASSANQLSTSRANVLTF. As DNA, the CDR3 is TGTGCCAGCAGTGCGAACCAGCTGAGTACAAGTCGGGCCAACGTCCTGACTTTC.

The chain joins TRBV7-3 to TRBJ1-1; D remains ambiguous. This CDR3 is 14 amino acids long. Germline CDR1 and CDR2: SGHTA and FQGTGA. Deletions cut 5 bases from V and 4 bases from J, with 14 bases between. The CDR3 is CASSRNSVSTEAFF. DNA for the CDR3: TGTGCCAGCAGCCGAAACAGCGTCTCCACTGAAGCTTTCTTT.

V usage is TRBV7-6 and J usage is TRBJ2-5, with a weak D call TRBD2 (5 bases). This CDR3 spans 15 amino acids. V was cut by 1 base and J by 4 bases, with 13 bases left in between. The germline V gene encodes CDR1 SGHVS and CDR2 FNYEAQ. CDR3 bases: TGTGCCAGCAGCTTAGATCAAGCGGACGGAGAGACCCAGTACTTC. This encodes CASSLDQADGETQYF.

This clone was seen only a few times. The chain combines TRBV29-1 with TRBJ1-3; no clear D gene. CDR3 size: 12 residues. Trimming removed 2 bases from V and 0 bases from J, with 2 bases in between. Germline assignment: CDR1 SQVTM and CDR2 ANQGSEA. Here the CDR3 reads CSVESSGNTIYF. CDR3 in DNA: TGCAGCGTTGAATCCTCTGGAAACACCATATATTTT. Full variable domain (outside the CDR3, taken from reference TRBV29-1 and TRBJ1-3): SAVISQKPSRDICQRGTSLTIQCQVDSQVTMMFWYRQQPGQSLTLIATANQGSEATYESGFVIDKFPISRPNLTFSTLTVSNMSPEDSSIYLCSVESSGNTIYFGEGSWLTVV.

This clone was found once. V usage is TRBV5-5 and J usage is TRBJ1-5, with 7 bases fitting TRBD1. Germline V gives CDR1 SGHKS, CDR2 YYEKEE (reference sequence). V was clipped by 2 bases and J by 7 bases; unmatched bases: 3. This CDR3 is built from 13 residues. The CDR3 region is CASSLQGRQPQHF. The CDR3 nucleotides read TGTGCCAGCAGCTTACAGGGGCGGCAGCCCCAGCATTTT.

This chain joins TRBV28 and TRBJ2-7; 8 bases match TRBD2. In germline, CDR1 is MDHEN, CDR2 SYDVKM. With 1 base clipped from V and 9 bases from J, the junction kept 8 bases outside the gene matches. This CDR3 spans 14 amino acids. The CDR3 reads CASSLSPSGRRQYF. The CDR3 nucleotides are TGTGCCAGCAGTTTATCCCCCAGCGGGAGAAGGCAGTACTTC.

This chain connects TRBV5-4 to TRBJ2-2, with 9 positions matching TRBD1. The germline CDR1 and CDR2 sequences are SGHNT and YYREEE (reference sequence). This CDR3 is 14 amino acids long. Germline trimming cut 7 bases from V and 4 bases from J; bases unmatched to any gene: 5. CDR3 DNA sequence: TGTGCCAGCGGGACAGGGTCGCTCACCGGGGAGCTGTTTTTT. Translation gives CASGTGSLTGELFF.

A few counts support this clone. The CDR3 here is CASLLTSGRHEQYF. CDR3 bases: TGTGCCAGCCTGCTAACTAGCGGGAGGCACGAGCAGTACTTC. The genes are TRBV6-1 and TRBJ2-7; 12 bases are a match to TRBD2. The V gene end was trimmed by 8 bases and the J gene end by 5 bases; junction bases not matched to a gene: 7. Germline-derived CDR1 and CDR2 are MNHNS and SASEGT. This CDR3 has 14 amino acids.

The rearrangement uses TRBV11-1 and TRBJ2-1; TRBD2 matches 11 bases. V dropped 4 bases and J dropped 0; count of bases not matched to a gene: 5. Germline assignment: CDR1 SGHAT and CDR2 FQDESV (reference sequence). CDR3 length: 17 residues. Written as DNA, the CDR3 is TGTGCCAGCAGCTCTCTAGGGACTAGCGGCTCCTACAATGAGCAGTTCTTC. It specifies CASSSLGTSGSYNEQFF.

The chain is built from TRBV7-9 and TRBJ2-1; the match to TRBD2 covers 10 bases. The CDR3 is 16 residues long. Germline V gene sequence: CDR1 SEHNR, CDR2 FQNEAQ (reference sequence). Trimming took 5 bases from V and 9 from J; bases not matched to a gene: 13. The CDR3 loop is CASSARLAGAHGEQFF. The CDR3 DNA reads as TGTGCCAGCAGCGCGCGCCTAGCGGGGGCTCACGGTGAGCAGTTCTTC.

This clone was observed once. The chain has TRBV7-2 and TRBJ2-3; D unclear. The CDR3 length is 13 residues. With 3 bases removed from V and 6 bases from J, the gap between germline ends came to 10 bases. The germline V gene encodes CDR1 SGHTA and CDR2 FQGNSA. The CDR3 protein is CASSFELPDTQYF. Written as DNA, the CDR3 is TGTGCCAGCAGCTTTGAACTTCCCGATACGCAGTATTTT.

The V and J genes are TRBV5-6 and TRBJ1-2; perhaps TRBD1 as D (6 bases). Trimming pared 7 bases from V and 3 bases from J, leaving 16 bases between. The CDR3 consists of 14 residues. Germline lookup yields CDR1 SGHDT and CDR2 YYEEEE. This CDR3 reads CASYSGGAYYGYTF. In DNA, the CDR3 is TGTGCCAGCTACTCTGGGGGGGCCTACTATGGCTACACCTTC.

The V call is TRBV5-4, the J call TRBJ2-2; 10 bases map to TRBD2. The germline CDR1 and CDR2 sequences are SGHNT and YYREEE (reference sequence). With V trimmed by 0 bases and J by 7 bases, 3 bases remained unmatched. This CDR3 is 15 amino acids long. This chain's CDR3 is CASSLGLAGDGELFF. The CDR3 DNA reads TGTGCCAGCAGCTTGGGGCTAGCGGGAGACGGGGAGCTGTTTTTT.

The chain has TRBV28 and TRBJ2-2; TRBD1 matches at 8 bases. This CDR3 is 15 amino acids long. Losses at the gene ends were 7 bases for V and 5 bases for J; bases not matched to a gene: 9. CDR1 MDHEN and CDR2 SYDVKM come from the germline V gene. The DNA of the CDR3 is TGTGCCAGCATCATGACAGGGGTTCGGACCGGGGAGCTGTTTTTT. Amino acids: CASIMTGVRTGELFF.

The chain links TRBV7-3 to TRBJ2-2; tentatively, D is TRBD1 or TRBD2 (6 bases each). Trimming cost V 5 bases and J 4 bases, with 14 bases left between them. Germline V gives CDR1 SGHTA, CDR2 FQGTGA. The CDR3 covers 15 residues. Here the CDR3 reads CASSPLGGTTGELFF. CDR3 nucleotides: TGTGCCAGCAGCCCTCTAGGGGGGACCACCGGGGAGCTGTTTTTT.

The V and J genes are TRBV5-6 and TRBJ1-6; a weak D match, TRBD1 (5 bases). V was clipped by 3 bases and J by 9 bases, with 10 bases between them. The CDR3 runs 13 residues. From germline, CDR1 is SGHDT and CDR2 YYEEEE. CDR3 in amino acids: CASSSYDSSPLHF. The DNA for the CDR3 is TGTGCCAGCAGCTCGTATGACAGTTCACCCCTCCACTTT.

This chain connects TRBV18 to TRBJ2-3; D remains ambiguous. This CDR3 spans 14 amino acids. Between the trimmed V and J ends, which lost 2 bases and 4 bases, there was a span of 10 bases. The germline CDR1 and CDR2 sequences are KGHSH and LQKENI. The CDR3 region is CASSPIDSADTQYF. The DNA for the CDR3 is TGTGCCAGCTCACCAATTGACTCCGCAGATACGCAGTATTTT.